Presented here are 20 T cell receptor beta chains from one specimen sequenced in a study of blood T cell repertoires in COVID-19. Clones were sequenced by immunoSEQ multiplex PCR, and TCRdb holds only the in-frame ones, with some missing. The top ten hold around 3.5% of the sample, which has 240,000 or so clones, roughly 85% seen once. Sequencing was carried out using peripheral blood. The receptor set was obtained from a woman aged 18-35 years with acute or convalescent COVID-19.

This clone appeared a single time. V is TRBV18 and J is TRBJ1-5; 7 bases map to TRBD1. V was clipped by 8 bases and J by 3 bases; unmatched bases: 4. CDR1 and CDR2 from the germline V gene are KGHSH and LQKENI. The CDR3 length is 13 residues. CDR3 protein: CASQGENNQPQHF. As DNA, the CDR3 is TGTGCCAGCCAGGGGGAAAACAATCAGCCCCAGCATTTT.

The rearrangement links TRBV9 to TRBJ2-1, with 9 bases fitting TRBD1. This CDR3 comprises 15 residues. The germline V gene has CDR1 SGDLS and CDR2 YYNGEE. J was trimmed by 8 bases and V by 3 bases; bases with no gene match: 9. As DNA, the CDR3 is TGTGCCAGCAGCGGGGGACAGGGAGAATCTCATGAGCAGTTCTTC. Translated, it gives CASSGGQGESHEQFF.

This chain joins TRBV5-1 and TRBJ2-3; a weak D match, TRBD2 (5 bases). Germline lookup yields CDR1 SGHRS and CDR2 YFSETQ. The CDR3 totals 12 residues. Between the trimmed V and J ends, which lost 5 bases and 3 bases, there was a span of 7 bases. CDR3 DNA: TGCGCCAGCAGTTCGGGGACAGATACGCAGTATTTT. This sequence encodes CASSSGTDTQYF.

This clone was detected many times. The gene calls are TRBV10-3 and TRBJ1-2; 7 nucleotides align to TRBD1. Germline values: CDR1 ENHRY, CDR2 SYGVKD. Germline trimming cut 1 base from V and 4 bases from J; bases unmatched to any gene: 9. This CDR3 comprises 16 residues. The CDR3 region is CAISEYPQDRAYGYTF. In DNA form, the CDR3 reads TGTGCCATCAGTGAGTACCCTCAAGACAGGGCCTATGGCTACACCTTC.

The rearrangement links TRBV6-6 to TRBJ2-1; 14 nucleotides match TRBD2. CDR1 MNHNY and CDR2 SVGAGI come from the germline V gene (reference sequence). With V trimmed by 6 bases and J by 7 bases, 5 bases remained unmatched. This CDR3 has 15 residues. The CDR3 DNA reads TGTGCCAGCAGACCGGGACTAGCGGGAGTAAATGAGCAGTTCTTC. Protein product: CASRPGLAGVNEQFF.

V gene TRBV20-1 combines with J gene TRBJ1-5, with no clear D. This CDR3 spans 13 amino acids. V was trimmed by 3 bases and J by 9 bases, leaving 15 bases between them. The germline V gene encodes CDR1 DFQATT and CDR2 SNEGSKA (reference sequence). CDR3 bases: TGCAGTGCTAGTCCCGAAGTACTATGGCCCCAGCATTTT. It yields the protein CSASPEVLWPQHF.

V is TRBV7-6 and J is TRBJ1-3; TRBD1 matches at 8 bases. The germline CDR1 and CDR2 sequences are SGHVS and FNYEAQ. The junction had 8 bases not matched to a gene; V was cut back by 0 bases and J by 4 bases. The CDR3 runs 17 residues. In nucleotides, the CDR3 is TGTGCCAGCAGCTTAGCCACACAGGGGGATAGAGGAAACACCATATATTTT. Encoded protein: CASSLATQGDRGNTIYF.

The V and J genes are TRBV7-9 and TRBJ2-2; no clear D. The CDR3 has 14 amino acids. V lost 3 bases, J lost 1 base, and 6 bases lay in between. CDR1 and CDR2 from the germline V gene are SEHNR and FQNEAQ (reference sequence). The CDR3 protein is CASSFLGNTGELFF. CDR3 in DNA: TGTGCCAGCAGCTTTCTAGGGAACACCGGGGAGCTGTTTTTT.

This clone has more than one count but fewer than ten. This chain links TRBV7-9 with TRBJ2-3; 9 bases are a match to TRBD2. The germline V gene encodes CDR1 SEHNR and CDR2 FQNEAQ (reference sequence). The CDR3 extends over 15 amino acids. The V gene end was trimmed by 3 bases and the J gene end by 3 bases; junction bases not matched to a gene: 4. CDR3 protein: CASSLAGGYTDTQYF. The CDR3 coding sequence is TGTGCCAGCAGCTTGGCGGGAGGGTATACAGATACGCAGTATTTT.

The chain is built from TRBV11-2 and TRBJ1-2; D not resolved. Germline CDR1 SGHAT, CDR2 FQNNGV. The CDR3 length is 13 residues. The V end lost 5 bases, the J end lost 8 bases, and 15 bases lay between the germline ends. The CDR3: CASSLWEKEGYTF. In nucleotides, the CDR3 is TGTGCCAGCAGCCTATGGGAGAAGGAAGGCTACACCTTC.

The V call is TRBV3-1 (or the pseudogene TRBV3-2), the J call TRBJ2-7; a possible D gene is TRBD1 (6 bases). The length of the CDR3 is 13 residues. CDR1 LGHDT and CDR2 YNNKEL come from the germline V gene (reference sequence). The V and J ends lost 4 bases and 5 bases respectively, with 12 bases between them. The CDR3 coding sequence is TGTGCCAGCAGCCCTAACAGGGTTAACGAGCAGTACTTC. It codes for CASSPNRVNEQYF.

The chain carries TRBV5-6 and TRBJ2-2, with TRBD2 matching 13 bases. Germline V gives CDR1 SGHDT, CDR2 YYEEEE. This CDR3 has 15 amino acids. The V gene end was trimmed by 3 bases and the J gene end by 7 bases; junction bases not matched to a gene: 3. This CDR3 reads CASSSGLAGDGELFF. CDR3 DNA sequence: TGTGCCAGCAGCTCAGGACTAGCGGGGGACGGGGAGCTGTTTTTT.

The rearrangement links TRBV5-1 to TRBJ2-7, with unresolved D. Germline CDR1 and CDR2: SGHRS and YFSETQ. The ends were cut back, 0 bases at V and 0 bases at J, with 7 bases in the middle. The CDR3 covers 14 residues. For the CDR3, the DNA is TGCGCCAGCAGCTTGGGGTGGAGCTCCTACGAGCAGTACTTC. Residues: CASSLGWSSYEQYF.

This sequence joins TRBV7-2 and TRBJ2-7; TRBD2 matches at 8 bases. Germline V gives CDR1 SGHTA, CDR2 FQGNSA. The V segment lost 4 bases and the J segment 4 bases; nucleotides outside the gene matches: 12. The CDR3 has 16 residues. CDR3 in amino acids: CASSSRKVGGRYEQYF. CDR3 coding DNA: TGTGCCAGCAGCTCCCGGAAGGTTGGCGGGAGGTACGAGCAGTACTTC.

The rearrangement joins TRBV9 to TRBJ2-1; 11 nucleotides align to TRBD2. CDR1 and CDR2 (germline): SGDLS, YYNGEE. V dropped 3 bases and J dropped 5; count of bases not matched to a gene: 1. The CDR3 has 14 residues. The CDR3 loop reads CASSGGLADNEQFF. The DNA for the CDR3 is TGTGCCAGCAGCGGGGGACTAGCGGACAATGAGCAGTTCTTC.

DNA of the CDR3: TGTGCCAGCAGTTTCTCTTGGGGGGGGATCACAGATACGCAGTATTTT. Amino acids: CASSFSWGGITDTQYF. The J gene is TRBJ2-3, the V gene TRBV28; TRBD2 aligns across 7 bases. The germline V gene has CDR1 MDHEN and CDR2 SYDVKM. The CDR3 covers 16 residues. V trimming: 3 bases; J trimming: 2 bases; junction bases outside the gene matches: 8.

This clone was counted only a few times. V usage is TRBV5-6 and J usage is TRBJ2-1; tentative D call: TRBD2 (6 bases). Trimming pared 4 bases from V and 0 bases from J, leaving 11 bases between. CDR3 size: 15 residues. Germline V gives CDR1 SGHDT, CDR2 YYEEEE. In DNA, the CDR3 is TGTGCCAGCAGCCAGGGACTTGGCTCCTACAATGAGCAGTTCTTC. Amino acid sequence: CASSQGLGSYNEQFF.

J is TRBJ2-5 and V is TRBV4-1; D perhaps matches TRBD2 (7 bases). Germline lookup yields CDR1 MGHRA and CDR2 YSYEKL. CDR3 length equals 17 residues. V lost 3 bases and J 3 bases, leaving 20 bases between the germline ends. The DNA for the CDR3 is TGCGCCAGCAGCCACCCACTGCGAGGGGGGGAGGAAGAGACCCAGTACTTC. Protein sequence: CASSHPLRGGEEETQYF.

The rearrangement links TRBV6-6 to TRBJ1-2; D call uncertain. CDR3 size: 13 residues. Per the germline V gene, CDR1 is MNHNY and CDR2 is SVGAGI (reference sequence). The V end was cut by 0 bases, the J end by 8 bases, with 10 bases between. The CDR3 region has the DNA TGTGCCAGCAGTTACTCCGACATCGTGGGCTACACCTTC. Encoded protein: CASSYSDIVGYTF.

The V call is TRBV6-6, the J call TRBJ2-7; possibly TRBD2 for D (7 bases). Germline CDR1 reads MNHNY; CDR2 reads SVGAGI (reference sequence). This CDR3 contains 14 residues. Trimming stripped 7 bases from V and 7 bases from J, with 20 bases between. The CDR3 nucleotides are TGTGCCAGCAAGGGGGACTATCTCTCGGGGGAGCAGTACTTC. This encodes CASKGDYLSGEQYF.